These T cell receptor beta chains were read from a single sample in a study of blood T cells in healthy people across ages. TCRdb recomputed calls from the 5' RACE reads with MiXCR, one row per CDR3 protein. Of 1 million or so distinct CDR3 sequences in the sample, 20% to 25% are singletons; the top ten hold about 0.69%. These data were also reused for a study on T cells of mothers and their children.

The sample taken for sequencing was blood. The receptor set was obtained from a girl aged 2-10 years in good health. CDR3s include the opening cysteine and the closing phenylalanine or tryptophan. Fields, in order: D gene, V gene, clone size, J gene, CDR3 protein, CDR3 DNA. A D gene is named only where the DNA matches it firmly. Where a row states a size, it is once, few, many or the class of an expanded clone; other rows omit it.

D: NA; V: TRBV7-8; size: NA; J: TRBJ1-6; CDR3: CASSLTSSQVYNSPLHF; DNA: TGTGCCAGCAGCTTAACAAGCTCACAGGTTTATAATTCACCCCTCCACTTT
D: TRBD1; V: TRBV7-3; size: few; J: TRBJ1-6; CDR3: CASSLTGRRSPLHF; DNA: TGTGCCAGCAGCTTGACAGGGAGGCGGTCACCCCTCCACTTT
D: NA; V: TRBV29-1; size: NA; J: TRBJ1-4; CDR3: CSVEEDRWGAGEKLFF; DNA: TGCAGCGTCGAAGAAGACCGCTGGGGGGCGGGTGAAAAACTGTTTTTT
D: TRBD1; V: TRBV5-8; size: few; J: TRBJ2-5; CDR3: CASSLSGTGVIETQYF; DNA: TGTGCCAGCAGCTTGAGTGGGACAGGGGTAATTGAGACCCAGTACTTC
D: NA; V: TRBV29-1; size: NA; J: TRBJ2-7; CDR3: CSVEFPGTYGYEQYF; DNA: TGCAGCGTTGAATTCCCCGGGACATACGGCTACGAGCAGTACTTC
D: NA; V: TRBV5-6; size: NA; J: TRBJ2-1; CDR3: CASSSGTSTSYNEQFF; DNA: TGTGCCAGCAGTTCAGGGACCAGCACATCCTACAATGAGCAGTTCTTC
D: NA; V: TRBV15; size: few; J: TRBJ1-6; CDR3: CATSRDDLEGVSPLHF; DNA: TGTGCCACCAGCAGAGATGATCTAGAAGGAGTATCACCCCTCCACTTT
D: NA; V: TRBV28; size: once; J: TRBJ1-4; CDR3: CASSPRLYTRLFF; DNA: TGTGCCAGCAGTCCAAGGTTATATACTAGACTGTTTTTT
D: TRBD1; V: TRBV15; size: few; J: TRBJ1-2; CDR3: CATSREGTGRDGYTF; DNA: TGTGCCACCAGCAGAGAGGGGACAGGGAGGGATGGCTACACCTTC
D: NA; V: TRBV5-6; size: many; J: TRBJ2-1; CDR3: CASSLTSEQFF; DNA: TGTGCCAGCAGCTTGACCTCTGAGCAGTTCTTC
D: TRBD2; V: TRBV28; size: few; J: TRBJ2-5; CDR3: CASSPPQGGKPQETQYF; DNA: TGTGCCAGCAGTCCACCTCAGGGAGGGAAGCCCCAAGAGACCCAGTACTTC
D: NA; V: TRBV15; size: few; J: TRBJ2-5; CDR3: CATSRGGTGKETQYF; DNA: TGTGCCACCAGCAGAGGGGGGACGGGTAAAGAGACCCAGTACTTC
D: NA; V: TRBV29-1; size: NA; J: TRBJ1-3; CDR3: CSVSLWDTIYF; DNA: TGCAGCGTTTCCCTGTGGGACACCATATATTTT
D: NA; V: TRBV27; size: few; J: TRBJ2-5; CDR3: CASSTIKTPGQRQYQETQYF; DNA: TGTGCCAGCAGTACCATTAAAACTCCCGGACAGAGGCAATATCAAGAGACCCAGTACTTC
D: TRBD1; V: TRBV5-1; size: few; J: TRBJ1-1; CDR3: CASKGGQMNTEAFF; DNA: TGCGCCAGCAAGGGGGGACAGATGAACACTGAAGCTTTCTTT
D: NA; V: TRBV7-9; size: NA; J: TRBJ2-5; CDR3: CASSPRSDPKETQYF; DNA: TGTGCCAGCAGCCCCCGAAGTGACCCGAAAGAGACCCAGTACTTC